Following are 9 T cell receptor beta chains from one sample sequenced in a study of shared clonotypes between healthy human individuals. Generated by immunoSEQ multiplex PCR, the TCRdb table keeps only in-frame clones and is missing some. The sample records around 1.9 million clones, 93% being singletons. CD8 cells classed as naive were CD45RO-negative and positively selected for CCR7, excluding terminally differentiated effector memory CD45RA+ cells. The sequenced sample consisted of naive CD8+ T cells from PBMCs. These receptors all stem from a man younger than 35 in good health. Some clones in this sample may be carry-over from other donors' samples.

The V gene is TRBV19, the J gene TRBJ2-7; 10 bases line up with TRBD1. The germline gives CDR1 LNHDA, CDR2 SQIVND (reference sequence). The V and J ends lost 3 bases and 3 bases, in that order; junction bases with no gene match: 8. The CDR3 is made up of 16 amino acids. In DNA form, the CDR3 reads TGTGCCAGTAGTATTGCACGGGGGACAGGGGACTACGAGCAGTACTTC. Residues: CASSIARGTGDYEQYF.

V gene TRBV7-9 combines with J gene TRBJ2-5; D is ambiguous. Trimming removed 5 bases at V and 5 bases at J, with 21 bases between. CDR3 size: 16 residues. Germline CDR1 is SEHNR and CDR2 is FQNEAQ (reference sequence). The CDR3 is CASSPGGRSPRETQYF. The CDR3 bases are TGTGCCAGCAGCCCAGGTGGGCGGTCCCCTAGGGAGACCCAGTACTTC.

The chain employs TRBV5-1 and TRBJ2-7; 7 positions agree with TRBD1. Losses at the gene ends were 1 base for V and 5 bases for J; bases not matched to a gene: 6. The CDR3 consists of 14 residues. Germline V gives CDR1 SGHRS, CDR2 YFSETQ. The chain's CDR3 is CASSLTGVPHEQYF. The CDR3 coding sequence is TGCGCCAGCAGCTTGACAGGGGTTCCCCACGAGCAGTACTTC.

The rearrangement links TRBV4-1 to TRBJ1-6; D remains unclear. V lost 1 base and J 8 bases, leaving 6 bases between the germline ends. CDR3 length equals 13 residues. Per germline, CDR1 MGHRA and CDR2 YSYEKL. Here the CDR3 reads CASSQVFDSPLHF. The CDR3 DNA reads as TGCGCCAGCAGCCAAGTCTTCGATTCACCCCTCCACTTT.

This clone turned up a few times. The chain links TRBV20-1 to TRBJ1-1; D is perhaps TRBD1 (5 bases). The CDR3 loop spans 11 amino acids. V lost 5 bases and J lost 8, with 12 bases in between. Germline CDR1 reads DFQATT; CDR2 reads SNEGSKA (reference sequence). The CDR3 spells CSAPAGTEAFF. CDR3 DNA: TGCAGTGCTCCCGCCGGGACCGAAGCTTTCTTT.

Notes on this clone: This CDR3 is also generated by other DNA sequences in the sample. This chain links TRBV9 with TRBJ2-1; D is possibly TRBD1 or TRBD2 (5 bases each). The CDR3 is 15 residues long. V was cut by 3 bases and J by 7 bases, with 17 bases left in between. Germline V gene data show CDR1 as SGDLS and CDR2 as YYNGEE. Here the CDR3 reads CASSASGTAGNEQFF. In DNA form, the CDR3 reads TGTGCCAGCAGCGCCTCGGGGACGGCCGGAAATGAGCAGTTCTTC. Supplemented by reference TRBV9 and TRBJ2-1, the full variable domain reads DSGVTQTPKHLITATGQRVTLRCSPRSGDLSVYWYQQSLDQGLQFLIQYYNGEERAKGNILERFSAQQFPDLHSELNLSSLELGDSALYFCASSASGTAGNEQFFGPGTRLTVL.

V and J are TRBV7-9 and TRBJ2-5, with D perhaps given as TRBD1 or TRBD2 (5 bases each). The CDR3 runs to 15 residues. The germline gives CDR1 SEHNR, CDR2 FQNEAQ (reference sequence). The V end was cut by 2 bases, the J end by 1 base, with 11 bases between. The CDR3 DNA reads as TGTGCCAGCAGCTTACTTTTGGGGGTCCAAGAGACCCAGTACTTC. It codes for CASSLLLGVQETQYF.

V gene TRBV9 combines with J gene TRBJ2-3; D ambiguous. The CDR3 is 16 residues long. Germline loops: CDR1 SGDLS, CDR2 YYNGEE. V dropped 2 bases and J dropped 0 bases, with 13 bases sitting between them. CDR3 coding DNA: TGTGCCAGCAGCGTCTTTACTGGAATCAGCACAGATACGCAGTATTTT. Its protein is CASSVFTGISTDTQYF. The full variable domain, rest sourced from reference TRBV9 and TRBJ2-3, is DSGVTQTPKHLITATGQRVTLRCSPRSGDLSVYWYQQSLDQGLQFLIQYYNGEERAKGNILERFSAQQFPDLHSELNLSSLELGDSALYFCASSVFTGISTDTQYFGPGTRLTVL.

The chain carries TRBV6-5 and TRBJ2-7, with 9 bases aligning to TRBD1. The V segment lost 7 bases and the J segment 7 bases; nucleotides outside the gene matches: 8. The CDR3 loop spans 13 amino acids. The germline gives CDR1 MNHEY, CDR2 SVGAGI. CDR3 residues: CASKIQGAGEQYF. In nucleotides, the CDR3 is TGTGCCAGCAAGATACAGGGGGCCGGTGAGCAGTACTTC.